This T cell receptor (beta chain) was identified during a study of response to subunit inactivated influenza vaccine. The CDR3 loop spans 15 amino acids. Deletions cut 6 bases from V and 2 bases from J, with 14 bases between. Germline V CDR1 and CDR2: MNHNS, SASEGT. TCRdb passed the RT-PCR reads through MiXCR, listing each CDR3 protein once. The table shows hundreds of thousands of distinct CDR3 sequences, with around 8% occurring only once. Sequenced material: PBMCs from blood, taken 23 months after vaccination. This sequence joins TRBV6-1 and TRBJ2-1; the D gene is possibly TRBD1 (6 bases). This receptor was taken from a man in his fifties or sixties who received an inactivated influenza vaccine. Written as DNA, the CDR3 is TGTGCCAGCAGCCGACAGGTCTGGACCTACAATGAGCAGTTCTTC. Translated: CASSRQVWTYNEQFF.